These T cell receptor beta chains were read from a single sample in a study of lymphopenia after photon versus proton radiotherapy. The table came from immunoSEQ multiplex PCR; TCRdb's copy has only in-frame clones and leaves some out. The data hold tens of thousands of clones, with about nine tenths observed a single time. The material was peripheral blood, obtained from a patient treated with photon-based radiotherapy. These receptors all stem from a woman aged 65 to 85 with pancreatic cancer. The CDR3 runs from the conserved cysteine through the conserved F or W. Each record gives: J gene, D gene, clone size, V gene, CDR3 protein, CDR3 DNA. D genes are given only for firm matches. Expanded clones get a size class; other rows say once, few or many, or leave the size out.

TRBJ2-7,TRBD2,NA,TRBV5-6,CASSSFTGTRGYEQYF,TGTGCCAGCAGCTCATTTACCGGGACTAGAGGCTACGAGCAGTACTTC
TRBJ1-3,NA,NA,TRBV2,CASSDGSPGNTIYF,TGTGCCAGCAGTGACGGCAGCCCTGGAAACACCATATATTTT
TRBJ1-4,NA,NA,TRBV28,CASSLPGSGFAEKLFF,TGTGCCAGCAGTTTACCTGGTTCAGGGTTTGCTGAAAAACTGTTTTTT
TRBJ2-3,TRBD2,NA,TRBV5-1,CASSSPGTSGKPTDTQYF,TGCGCCAGCAGCTCACCCGGGACTAGCGGGAAACCCACAGATACGCAGTATTTT
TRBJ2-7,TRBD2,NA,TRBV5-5,CASSRGLAGDRVYEQYF,TGTGCCAGCAGCAGGGGACTAGCGGGAGATCGGGTCTACGAGCAGTACTTC
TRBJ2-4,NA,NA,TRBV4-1,CASSQGLGKNIQYF,TGCGCCAGCAGCCAAGGGTTAGGCAAAAACATTCAGTACTTC
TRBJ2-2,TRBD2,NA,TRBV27,CASSLRLAGANTGELFF,TGTGCCAGCAGTCTCCGACTAGCGGGAGCGAACACCGGGGAGCTGTTTTTT
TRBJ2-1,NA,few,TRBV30,CAWSEVDEQFF,TGTGCCTGGAGCGAGGTCGATGAGCAGTTCTTC
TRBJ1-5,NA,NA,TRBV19,CASSTRAGNQPQHF,TGTGCCAGTAGTACCCGGGCGGGTAATCAGCCCCAGCATTTT
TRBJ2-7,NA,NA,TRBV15,CATSQTTGYEQYF,TGTGCCACCAGCCAAACGACGGGATACGAGCAGTACTTC
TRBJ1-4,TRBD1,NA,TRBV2,CASSEGQVNEKLFF,TGTGCCAGCAGTGAGGGACAGGTTAATGAAAAACTGTTTTTT
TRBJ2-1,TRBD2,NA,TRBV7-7,CASSPGTRERNEQFF,TGTGCTAGCAGCCCCGGGACTAGGGAACGCAATGAGCAGTTCTTC
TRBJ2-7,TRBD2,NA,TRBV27,CASSYGTSYEQYF,TGTGCCAGCAGTTACGGGACTAGCTACGAGCAGTACTTC
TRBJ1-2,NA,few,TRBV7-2,CASSTGWEGYTF,TGTGCCAGCAGCACCGGCTGGGAGGGCTACACCTTC
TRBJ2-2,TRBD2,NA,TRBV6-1,CASSKVAGGGTGELFF,TGTGCCAGCAGTAAAGTAGCGGGAGGGGGTACCGGGGAGCTGTTTTTT
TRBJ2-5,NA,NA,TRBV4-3,CASSQDYRQETQYF,TGCGCCAGCAGCCAAGACTATAGGCAAGAGACCCAGTACTTC
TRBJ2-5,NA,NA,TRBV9,CASSVGLAAEQTQYF,TGTGCCAGCAGCGTAGGGCTGGCGGCGGAGCAGACCCAGTACTTC
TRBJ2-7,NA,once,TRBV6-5,CASSPRGDRNEQYF,TGTGCCAGCAGCCCCCGAGGCGACAGGAACGAGCAGTACTTC
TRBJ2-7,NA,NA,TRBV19,CASRGPAGQYF,TGTGCCAGTCGAGGACCGGCGGGGCAGTACTTC
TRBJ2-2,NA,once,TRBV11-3,CASSLSHGGAGELFF,TGTGCCAGCAGCTTAAGTCATGGGGGCGCCGGGGAGCTGTTTTTT
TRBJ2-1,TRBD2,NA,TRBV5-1,CASSLSGTSNEQFF,TGCGCCAGCAGCTTGAGCGGGACTAGCAATGAGCAGTTCTTC
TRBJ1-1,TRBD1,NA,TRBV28,CAIIPAGGSMNTEAFF,TGTGCCATCATCCCGGCAGGGGGCAGTATGAACACTGAAGCTTTCTTT
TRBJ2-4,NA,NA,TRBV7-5,CARSPRTMRAKNIQYF,TGTGCCAGAAGCCCCCGAACTATGCGGGCCAAAAACATTCAGTACTTC
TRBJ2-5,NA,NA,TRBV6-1,CASSVVGIQETQYF,TGTGCCAGCAGTGTGGTAGGGATTCAAGAGACCCAGTACTTC
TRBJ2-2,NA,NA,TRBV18,CASSPRQNTNTGELFF,TGTGCCAGCTCACCACGGCAGAATACGAACACCGGGGAGCTGTTTTTT
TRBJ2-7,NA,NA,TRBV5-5,CASNLRQSYEQYF,TGTGCCAGCAACCTCCGACAGTCCTACGAGCAGTACTTC
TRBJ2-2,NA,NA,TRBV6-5,CASRKDRRNLGELFF,TGTGCCAGCAGGAAAGACAGGAGAAATTTGGGGGAGCTGTTTTTT
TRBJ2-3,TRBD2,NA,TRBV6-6,CASSIAGPPLDTQYF,TGTGCCAGCAGCATAGCGGGTCCTCCCCTGGATACGCAGTATTTT
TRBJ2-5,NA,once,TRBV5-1,CASSFGLDRGRALAGAARETQYF,TGCGCCAGCAGCTTCGGGTTGGACAGGGGGCGAGCTCTAGCGGGAGCGGCTAGAGAGACCCAGTACTTC
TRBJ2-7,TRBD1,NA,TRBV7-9,CASSPTGGTYEQYF,TGTGCCAGCAGTCCGACAGGGGGGACCTACGAGCAGTACTTC
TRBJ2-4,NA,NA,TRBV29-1,CSVVIGALNIQYF,TGCAGCGTAGTTATAGGGGCTTTGAACATTCAGTACTTC
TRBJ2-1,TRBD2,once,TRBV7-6,CASSFGTSGSNEQFF,TGTGCCAGCAGCTTCGGGACTAGCGGGAGCAATGAGCAGTTCTTC
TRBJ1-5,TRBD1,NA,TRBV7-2,CASSLDRGPQPQHF,TGTGCCAGCAGCTTAGACAGGGGGCCCCAGCCCCAGCATTTT
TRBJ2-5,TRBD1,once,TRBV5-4,CASSLGGQGVLETQYF,TGTGCCAGCAGCTTGGGAGGACAGGGTGTTCTAGAGACCCAGTACTTC